A selection of T cell receptor beta chains follows, all from one sample in a study of T and B cells in COVID-19 patients. TCRdb itself ran the multiplex PCR reads through MiXCR, one entry per CDR3 protein. The data show approximately 18,000 distinct CDR3 sequences, 25% to 30% seen once. Material: blood. The source is a human donor who had recovered from COVID-19. Each CDR3 is given with its conserved first and last residue. The D gene is left open where the match is weak. Clone size is stated in some rows and not others, as once, few, many or a class when expanded.

TRBV5-1	TRBD1	.	TRBJ1-1	CASSLVGQGVNTEAFF	TGCGCCAGCAGCTTGGTGGGACAGGGAGTGAACACTGAAGCTTTCTTT
TRBV19	TRBD1	medium-sized	TRBJ1-2	CASVGTANGYTF	TGTGCCAGCGTGGGGACAGCAAATGGCTACACCTTC
TRBV6-5	.	medium-sized	TRBJ2-2	CASSYSQGRTGELFF	TGTGCCAGCAGTTACTCGCAGGGTAGAACCGGGGAGCTGTTTTTT
TRBV19	TRBD1	many	TRBJ1-2	CASSKTGGSYGYTF	TGTGCCAGTAGTAAGACAGGGGGATCCTATGGCTACACCTTC
TRBV10-3	TRBD2	.	TRBJ2-5	CAISVGSGGSQETQYF	TGTGCCATCAGTGTGGGTAGCGGGGGTAGCCAAGAGACCCAGTACTTC
TRBV6-5	TRBD1	many	TRBJ1-4	CASSYQRDRGQREKLFF	TGTGCCAGCAGTTATCAGCGGGACAGGGGGCAGCGAGAAAAACTGTTTTTT
TRBV19	TRBD2	medium-sized	TRBJ2-1	CASSTEGLAGGNNEQFF	TGTGCCAGTAGTACCGAGGGATTAGCGGGGGGGAACAATGAGCAGTTCTTC
TRBV5-1	TRBD2	few	TRBJ2-3	CASSLGLAGGDTQYF	TGCGCCAGCAGCTTGGGGCTAGCGGGGGGAGATACGCAGTATTTT
TRBV5-6	.	many	TRBJ2-7	CASNYRPVYEQYF	TGTGCCAGCAACTACCGACCGGTCTACGAGCAGTACTTC
TRBV6-5	.	.	TRBJ2-7	CASSYGQGSYEQYF	TGTGCCAGCAGTTACGGGCAGGGTTCCTACGAGCAGTACTTC